These 26 T cell receptor beta chains originate from one sample sequenced in a study of T-cell reconstitution after alpha-beta-depleted transplantation in children. Using unique molecular identifiers, the investigators prepared the TCRbeta library. TCRdb re-derived calls from the PCR reads in MiXCR, one entry per CDR3 protein. Found here are 200,000 to 250,000 distinct CDR3 sequences, approximately 9.5% of them singletons; the top ten hold approximately 5.9%. This specimen was PBMCs from the stem cell graft donor, taken from the stem cell graft. These receptors came from a human donor who donated a stem cell graft to a child with acute lymphoblastic leukemia.

This chain links TRBV20-1 with TRBJ2-6; D call uncertain. CDR3 length: 14 residues. The germline V gene has CDR1 DFQATT and CDR2 SNEGSKA (reference sequence). Trimming removed 2 bases from V and 0 bases from J, with 5 bases in between. CDR3: CSARMGSGANVLTF. The CDR3 DNA follows: TGCAGTGCTAGAATGGGCTCTGGGGCCAACGTCCTGACTTTC.

A few counts support this clonotype. As DNA, the CDR3 is TGTGCCAGCAGTTGGAACCAACAGGACTACGAGCAGTACTTC. The encoded protein is CASSWNQQDYEQYF. V is TRBV6-5 and J is TRBJ2-7; a weak D match, TRBD1 (5 bases). Deletions cut 4 bases from V and 3 bases from J, with 13 bases between. The CDR3 covers 14 residues. Germline CDR1 reads MNHEY; CDR2 reads SVGAGI.

There are a few counts of this clonotype. The chain recombines TRBV7-9 with TRBJ2-7, with 8 bases aligning to TRBD2. This CDR3 has 13 amino acids. The germline gives CDR1 SEHNR, CDR2 FQNEAQ (reference sequence). Unmatched junction bases numbered 2, after V lost 5 bases and J lost 2 bases. This chain's CDR3 is CASSQGLAYEQYF. The CDR3 region has the DNA TGTGCCAGCAGCCAGGGACTAGCCTACGAGCAGTACTTC. Looking up the rest from reference TRBV7-9 and TRBJ2-7 gives the full variable domain: DTGVSQNPRHKITKRGQNVTFRCDPISEHNRLYWYRQTLGQGPEFLTYFQNEAQLEKSRLLSDRFSAERPKGSFSTLEIQRTEQGDSAMYLCASSQGLAYEQYFGPGTRLTVT.

Many counts were recorded for this clonotype. The chain combines TRBV12-3 or TRBV12-4 with TRBJ2-3, with D tentatively TRBD1 (6 bases). V lost 2 bases and J lost 4, with 7 bases in between. This CDR3 contains 13 residues. The chain's CDR3 is CASSLQGSDTQYF. The CDR3 nucleotides are TGTGCCAGCAGTTTACAGGGGTCAGATACGCAGTATTTT.

The chain uses TRBV7-2 and TRBJ2-7; TRBD1 agrees at 7 bases. The CDR3 is 13 amino acids. Looked up from germline, CDR1 is SGHTA and CDR2 is FQGNSA. With V trimmed by 5 bases and J by 6 bases, 7 bases remained unmatched. CDR3 sequence: CASSTDREREQYF. The CDR3 bases are TGTGCCAGCAGCACAGACAGGGAACGCGAGCAGTACTTC.

This clonotype was recorded a few times. V gene TRBV7-2 combines with J gene TRBJ2-1; TRBD2 matches 7 bases. J lost 8 bases, V lost 6 bases, and 10 bases had no gene match. CDR3 length: 14 amino acids. The V gene's germline CDR1 is SGHTA and CDR2 FQGNSA. CDR3 in DNA: TGTGCCAGCAGTTGGCAAGGGGAGGGGCATGAGCAGTTCTTC. It translates to CASSWQGEGHEQFF.

This clonotype has at least ten counts. This chain uses TRBV20-1 with TRBJ2-1; TRBD1 matches 8 bases. This CDR3 region has 15 residues. V trimming: 2 bases; J trimming: 5 bases; junction bases outside the gene matches: 8. Germline-derived CDR1 and CDR2 are DFQATT and SNEGSKA (reference sequence). The CDR3 sequence is CSARPPGQENNEQFF. CDR3 sequence (DNA): TGCAGTGCTAGACCACCGGGACAGGAAAACAATGAGCAGTTCTTC.

The chain combines TRBV12-3 or TRBV12-4 with TRBJ2-5, with 11 bases matching TRBD2. After removal of 8 bases from V and 1 base from J, the junction contained 18 bases not matched to a gene. This CDR3 region has 19 residues. The CDR3 loop is CASAMGLAAHNDFQETQYF. CDR3 sequence (DNA): TGTGCCAGCGCTATGGGACTAGCGGCCCACAACGATTTCCAAGAGACCCAGTACTTC.

At least ten counts were recorded for this clonotype. This chain links TRBV30 with TRBJ2-2, with 11 bases that match TRBD2. Trimming cost V 4 bases and J 0 bases; bases outside gene matches: 10. Germline loops: CDR1 GTSNPN, CDR2 SVGIG (reference sequence). The CDR3 loop spans 18 amino acids. CDR3 protein: CAWTTLAGGPANTGELFF. Here the CDR3 DNA reads TGTGCCTGGACCACCCTAGCGGGGGGTCCCGCGAACACCGGGGAGCTGTTTTTT.

V gene TRBV7-2 combines with J gene TRBJ2-3; the D gene could be TRBD1 or TRBD2 (6 bases each). The ends were cut back, 1 base at V and 2 bases at J, with 13 bases in the middle. The length of the CDR3 is 16 residues. CDR1 SGHTA and CDR2 FQGNSA come from the germline V gene. The CDR3 protein is CASSLEGGHPTDTQYF. The CDR3 coding sequence is TGTGCCAGCAGCTTAGAGGGGGGCCACCCCACAGATACGCAGTATTTT.

V is TRBV15 and J is TRBJ1-3; D is uncertain. The V and J ends lost 1 base and 0 bases respectively, with 7 bases between them. CDR1 and CDR2 from the germline V gene are LNHNV and YYDKDF (reference sequence). The CDR3 consists of 15 residues. CDR3 loop: CATSRAVGSGNTIYF. The CDR3 DNA follows: TGTGCCACCAGCAGAGCTGTGGGCTCTGGAAACACCATATATTTT.

This clonotype was recorded at least ten times. The chain combines TRBV5-1 with TRBJ2-1; the D is unclear. From germline, CDR1 is SGHRS and CDR2 YFSETQ. This CDR3 is built from 15 residues. With 4 bases removed from V and 0 bases from J, the gap between germline ends came to 11 bases. In DNA form, the CDR3 reads TGCGCCAGCAGCCATAGACCGAGCTCCTACAATGAGCAGTTCTTC. The encoded protein is CASSHRPSSYNEQFF.

A few counts support this clonotype. The chain recombines TRBV25-1 with TRBJ1-2; possibly TRBD1 for D (5 bases). V was pared by 3 bases and J by 4 bases, with 18 bases between. Germline V gene sequence: CDR1 MGHDK, CDR2 SYGVNS. The CDR3 totals 16 residues. The CDR3 bases are TGTGCCAGCAGTGATATCGGGGGGGTGGGCTTCTATGGCTACACCTTC. It translates to CASSDIGGVGFYGYTF.

This clonotype came up a few times. This sequence joins TRBV11-2 and TRBJ2-5; weak D call: TRBD1 (6 bases). CDR1 is SGHAT and CDR2 is FQNNGV in the germline V gene. Between the trimmed V and J ends, which lost 2 bases and 3 bases, there was a span of 10 bases. The CDR3 spans 14 residues. The CDR3: CASSLNGDKETQYF. The CDR3 nucleotides read TGTGCCAGCAGCTTAAACGGGGACAAAGAGACCCAGTACTTC.

This chain joins TRBV6-1 and TRBJ1-5, with D tentatively TRBD1 (5 bases). The CDR3 length is 15 residues. With 8 bases removed from V and 2 bases from J, the gap between germline ends came to 16 bases. Looked up from germline, CDR1 is MNHNS and CDR2 is SASEGT. The CDR3 protein is CASAQGALGNQPQHF. CDR3 DNA: TGTGCCAGCGCACAAGGGGCCCTCGGCAATCAGCCCCAGCATTTT.

This clonotype was seen a handful of times. J is TRBJ2-1 and V is TRBV12-3 or TRBV12-4, with TRBD1 matching over 10 bases. The CDR3 has 18 amino acids. Unmatched junction bases numbered 15, after V lost 4 bases and J lost 6 bases. The CDR3 bases are TGTGCCAGCAGTTATACCGGGACAGGGGCCCTCTCGCCCAATGAGCAGTTCTTC. This sequence encodes CASSYTGTGALSPNEQFF.

Only a few counts were recorded for this clonotype. V and J are TRBV11-3 and TRBJ1-2; 7 bases match TRBD1. The germline V gene has CDR1 SGHNT and CDR2 YENEEA. Losses at the gene ends were 10 bases for V and 6 bases for J; bases not matched to a gene: 14. This CDR3 has 14 residues. CDR3: CAIPPPDRVDGYTF. CDR3 bases: TGTGCCATCCCACCCCCCGACAGGGTTGATGGCTACACCTTC.

The chain combines TRBV29-1 with TRBJ1-2; tentatively, D is TRBD1 (5 bases). The ends were cut back, 7 bases at V and 1 base at J, with 16 bases in the middle. The germline V gene has CDR1 SQVTM and CDR2 ANQGSEA. This CDR3 is built from 14 residues. CDR3 sequence reads: CSAGGGQNNYGYTF. The CDR3 coding sequence is TGCAGCGCCGGGGGAGGACAAAATAACTATGGCTACACCTTC.

This clonotype appeared many times. The chain uses TRBV27 and TRBJ1-1; the D is unclear. V dropped 2 bases and J dropped 8 bases, with 12 bases sitting between them. The length of the CDR3 is 13 residues. Germline CDR1 MNHEY, CDR2 SMNVEV (reference sequence). As DNA, the CDR3 is TGTGCCAGCAGTTTAAATAAACGGTCAGAAGCTTTCTTT. It yields the protein CASSLNKRSEAFF.

This chain links TRBV27 with TRBJ2-7; D unresolved. V gave up 4 bases and J gave up 3 bases, with 13 bases separating them. This CDR3 spans 14 amino acids. Germline-derived CDR1 and CDR2 are MNHEY and SMNVEV (reference sequence). CDR3 sequence (DNA): TGTGCCAGCAGTTCGACGCCACACGGCTACGAGCAGTACTTC. Translating it yields CASSSTPHGYEQYF.

V and J are TRBV20-1 and TRBJ2-5; 10 nucleotides align to TRBD1. Looked up from germline, CDR1 is DFQATT and CDR2 is SNEGSKA (reference sequence). The J segment lost 5 bases and the V segment lost 6 bases, leaving 9 bases of the junction unmatched. This CDR3 is built from 14 residues. The CDR3 sequence: CSATTGGVGETQYF. In nucleotides, the CDR3 is TGCAGTGCAACGACAGGGGGCGTGGGGGAGACCCAGTACTTC.

Only a few counts were recorded for this clonotype. The chain carries TRBV5-1 and TRBJ2-7, with a possible D match to TRBD2 (5 bases). V gave up 6 bases and J gave up 7 bases, with 14 bases separating them. The CDR3 runs to 12 residues. CDR1 is SGHRS and CDR2 is YFSETQ in the germline V gene. The CDR3: CASTLAGDEQYF. In DNA, the CDR3 is TGCGCCAGCACCCTGGCCGGGGATGAGCAGTACTTC. Full variable domain (outside the CDR3, taken from reference TRBV5-1 and TRBJ2-7): KAGVTQTPRYLIKTRGQQVTLSCSPISGHRSVSWYQQTPGQGLQFLFEYFSETQRNKGNFPGRFSGRQFSNSRSEMNVSTLELGDSALYLCASTLAGDEQYFGPGTRLTVT.

This clonotype was found a few times. This chain connects TRBV9 to TRBJ2-4; 16 nucleotides match TRBD2. V shed 3 bases, J shed 0 bases, and the junction held 21 bases outside the gene matches. CDR3 length: 24 residues. Germline CDR1 SGDLS, CDR2 YYNGEE. CDR3 DNA sequence: TGTGCCAGCAGCGAACCCGGGACTAGCGGGGGGGGCCTCCCGAACAATTTAGCCAAAAACATTCAGTACTTC. Protein sequence: CASSEPGTSGGGLPNNLAKNIQYF.

This sequence joins TRBV12-3 or TRBV12-4 and TRBJ2-1; 8 bases are a match to TRBD2. The CDR3 totals 15 residues. Trimming at V came to 3 bases and at J to 10 bases, leaving 11 bases not matched to a gene. The CDR3 spells CASSFSAGALREQFF. The CDR3 DNA is TGTGCCAGCAGTTTCTCAGCGGGGGCGTTACGGGAGCAGTTCTTC.

This clonotype appeared many times. V usage is TRBV10-1 and J usage is TRBJ2-1; D call uncertain. Germline loops: CDR1 WNHNN, CDR2 SYGVQD (reference sequence). The V and J ends lost 0 bases and 1 base respectively, with 13 bases between them. The CDR3 is 17 amino acids. CDR3 protein: CASSESVTGRSYNEQFF. In DNA, the CDR3 is TGCGCCAGCAGTGAGTCGGTAACCGGTAGATCCTACAATGAGCAGTTCTTC.

V and J are TRBV10-3 and TRBJ2-7, with 8 positions matching TRBD1. The CDR3 contains 12 residues. The V segment lost 10 bases and the J segment 7 bases; nucleotides outside the gene matches: 9. CDR1 ENHRY and CDR2 SYGVKD come from the germline V gene. The CDR3 here is CATRQGSGEQYF. The CDR3 bases are TGTGCCACTAGACAGGGGTCGGGGGAGCAGTACTTC.